Presented here are 26 T cell receptor beta chains from one specimen sequenced in a study of beta chain features in type 1 diabetes. The isolated RNA, all of it, was reverse transcribed, so expressed TCRB transcripts were what got sequenced. Method: immunoSEQ multiplex PCR; TCRdb's copy keeps in-frame clones and lacks some. The data show about 180,000 clones, 13% seen once. The sample taken for sequencing was central memory CD4+ T cells from blood. These receptors originate from a woman younger than 30 in good health.

This clone was counted a few times. The chain couples TRBV29-1 to TRBJ2-1, with 10 nucleotides matching TRBD2. The germline V gene has CDR1 SQVTM and CDR2 ANQGSEA. The CDR3 is 13 residues long. J lost 6 bases, V lost 7 bases, and 6 bases had no gene match. The CDR3, as DNA: TGCAGCGGAAGCGGGAGGGTTACCAATGAGCAGTTCTTC. Protein product: CSGSGRVTNEQFF.

For this clone: The sample has other DNA sequences that encode this CDR3 too. This chain connects TRBV5-4 to TRBJ2-7; D call uncertain. The V gene's germline CDR1 is SGHNT and CDR2 YYREEE (reference sequence). This CDR3 contains 12 residues. Trimming left V 3 bases short and J 4 bases short, with 8 bases between. CDR3 bases: TGTGCCAGCAGCTCCCAAAATTACGAGCAGTACTTC. Amino acid sequence: CASSSQNYEQYF.

The V call is TRBV14, the J call TRBJ1-1; D possibly corresponds to TRBD1 (6 bases). Trimming pared 2 bases from V and 5 bases from J, leaving 12 bases between. Germline values: CDR1 SGHDN, CDR2 FVKESK. The CDR3 covers 14 residues. The CDR3 loop is CASSQMRGNTEAFF. The CDR3 DNA is TGTGCCAGCAGCCAAATGAGGGGGAATACTGAAGCTTTCTTT.

This clone was detected a few times. The J gene is TRBJ2-1, the V gene TRBV21-1; TRBD1, the table's D call, lacks a check against the DNA. TRBV21-1 is labeled a pseudogene. The CDR3 sequence is 14 residues long. Here the CDR3 reads CASSKEEQRYAQFF. Written as DNA, the CDR3 is TGTGCCAGCAGCAAAGAGGAACAGAGATACGCACAGTTCTTC.

V gene TRBV18 combines with J gene TRBJ1-1; 7 nucleotides line up with TRBD1. The V segment lost 6 bases and the J segment 0 bases; nucleotides outside the gene matches: 1. The CDR3 spans 13 residues. Germline CDR1 KGHSH, CDR2 LQKENI. The CDR3 here is CASSGQLNTEAFF. As DNA, the CDR3 is TGTGCCAGCTCGGGACAGTTGAACACTGAAGCTTTCTTT.

This clone was observed a handful of times. The V and J genes are TRBV4-2 and TRBJ2-1; 7 nucleotides agree with TRBD2. In germline, CDR1 is LGHNA, CDR2 YNFKEQ. Trimming at V came to 4 bases and at J to 3 bases, leaving 6 bases not matched to a gene. CDR3 length: 15 residues. The CDR3 sequence: CASSRASGDYNEQFF. CDR3 DNA sequence: TGTGCCAGCAGCCGGGCTAGCGGAGACTACAATGAGCAGTTCTTC.

V gene TRBV30 combines with J gene TRBJ2-1, with 7 positions matching TRBD2. J gave up 9 bases and V 0 bases, and 5 bases lay outside the gene matches. CDR1 and CDR2 (germline): GTSNPN, SVGIG (reference sequence). The CDR3 has 13 amino acids. As DNA, the CDR3 is TGTGCCTGGAGTGTAATAGAGCGGGGTGAGCAGTTCTTC. It translates to CAWSVIERGEQFF.

This clone was counted between two and nine times. This rearrangement joins TRBV5-1 to TRBJ2-1; no definite D call. Germline CDR1 SGHRS, CDR2 YFSETQ. Between the trimmed V and J ends, which lost 4 bases and 3 bases, there was a span of 14 bases. The CDR3 sequence is 15 residues long. The CDR3 DNA follows: TGCGCCAGCAGCCCGGTCCCGAGAAACTACAATGAGCAGTTCTTC. Translating it yields CASSPVPRNYNEQFF.

There are a few counts of this clone. Here the CDR3 reads CASSYAGTGRTFGYTF. CDR3 bases: TGTGCCAGCAGTTACGCCGGGACAGGGAGGACTTTTGGCTACACCTTC. The chain uses TRBV6-5 and TRBJ1-2, with 9 bases lining up with TRBD1. Unmatched junction bases numbered 11, after V lost 2 bases and J lost 7 bases. The CDR3 is 16 amino acids. Germline V gene lookup returns CDR1 MNHEY and CDR2 SVGAGI.

This clone was observed a few times. The chain joins TRBV29-1 to TRBJ1-1, with D uncertain. The CDR3 has 13 residues. V lost 4 bases to trimming and J lost 0 bases, with 9 bases between them. Germline V gene data show CDR1 as SQVTM and CDR2 as ANQGSEA. CDR3 residues: CSVVRFMNTEAFF. DNA of the CDR3: TGCAGCGTTGTGAGGTTCATGAACACTGAAGCTTTCTTT.

The gene calls are TRBV27 and TRBJ1-2; 7 nucleotides align to TRBD1. V lost 0 bases to trimming and J lost 8 bases; unmatched junction nucleotides: 9. The CDR3 runs to 15 residues. In germline, CDR1 is MNHEY, CDR2 SMNVEV (reference sequence). The CDR3 DNA sequence: TGTGCCAGCAGTTTATCTGGACAGGTCCTTAAGGGCTACACCTTC. It encodes CASSLSGQVLKGYTF.

This clone has only a few counts. The V and J genes are TRBV6-1 and TRBJ1-1; TRBD1 matches 10 bases. From germline, CDR1 is MNHNS and CDR2 SASEGT. This CDR3 has 14 residues. V lost 5 bases to trimming and J lost 4 bases; unmatched junction nucleotides: 4. Written as DNA, the CDR3 is TGTGCCAGCAGTCCCCGGACAGGGGGCACTGAAGCTTTCTTT. As protein: CASSPRTGGTEAFF.

This clone was found a few times. This chain links TRBV11-3 with TRBJ2-3; no clear D gene. Trimming stripped 5 bases from V and 1 base from J, with 16 bases between. The CDR3 spans 16 residues. Germline V gene lookup returns CDR1 SGHNT and CDR2 YENEEA. The CDR3 sequence is CASSPGANSRTDTQYF. The CDR3 nucleotides read TGTGCCAGCAGCCCCGGAGCTAATTCTCGCACAGATACGCAGTATTTT.

This clone was seen a few times. The gene calls are TRBV15 and TRBJ2-7; D uncertain. The CDR3 spans 14 residues. Germline V lookup: CDR1 LNHNV, CDR2 YYDKDF (reference sequence). Trimming took 0 bases from V and 3 from J, leaving 9 bases between them. CDR3 region: CATSREYGGYEQYF. DNA for the CDR3: TGTGCCACCAGCAGAGAATATGGCGGCTACGAGCAGTACTTC.

This clone was counted only a few times. The chain is built from TRBV5-4 and TRBJ2-6, with 10 bases matching TRBD1. J gave up 4 bases and V 0 bases, and 4 bases lay outside the gene matches. There are 17 residues in the CDR3. Germline V lookup: CDR1 SGHNT, CDR2 YYREEE (reference sequence). CDR3 amino acids: CASSLAGTGVGANVLTF. The CDR3 bases are TGTGCCAGCAGCTTGGCCGGGACAGGGGTCGGGGCCAACGTCCTGACTTTC.

The gene calls are TRBV19 and TRBJ1-5, with 11 bases matching TRBD1. V trimming: 8 bases; J trimming: 7 bases; junction bases outside the gene matches: 7. The CDR3 is 14 amino acids. Germline V CDR1 and CDR2: LNHDA, SQIVND (reference sequence). As DNA, the CDR3 is TGTGCCAGTTGGGACAGGGGGACGGGGCAGCCCCAGCATTTT. Translated, it gives CASWDRGTGQPQHF.

This clone was picked up a small number of times. This chain links TRBV27 with TRBJ2-7; D is possibly TRBD1 (6 bases). Trimming took off 8 bases at V and 2 bases at J, with 13 bases between the two ends. CDR1 MNHEY and CDR2 SMNVEV come from the germline V gene (reference sequence). CDR3 length equals 13 residues. CDR3 residues: CASGRDTTYEQYF. DNA for the CDR3: TGTGCCAGCGGCCGGGACACCACCTACGAGCAGTACTTC.

This clone was picked up a small number of times. The genes are TRBV15 and TRBJ1-1, with D tentatively TRBD1 (6 bases). In germline, CDR1 is LNHNV, CDR2 YYDKDF (reference sequence). V lost 0 bases, J lost 3 bases, and 14 bases lay in between. The CDR3 contains 16 residues. CDR3 residues: CATSRDQGSRYTEAFF. The CDR3 DNA reads as TGTGCCACCAGCAGAGATCAGGGGTCCCGGTACACTGAAGCTTTCTTT. Full variable domain (outside the CDR3, taken from reference TRBV15 and TRBJ1-1): DAMVIQNPRYQVTQFGKPVTLSCSQTLNHNVMYWYQQKSSQAPKLLFHYYDKDFNNEADTPDNFQSRRPNTSFCFLDIRSPGLGDTAMYLCATSRDQGSRYTEAFFGQGTRLTVV.

The V call is TRBV6-6, the J call TRBJ2-3; tentative D call: TRBD2 (5 bases). Germline CDR1 is MNHNY and CDR2 is SVGAGI (reference sequence). CDR3 length: 14 residues. V lost 6 bases and J 1 base, leaving 11 bases between the germline ends. DNA for the CDR3: TGTGCCAGCAGGGGGAGCGGAGGCACAGATACGCAGTATTTT. Its translation: CASRGSGGTDTQYF.

This clone was recorded once. The rearrangement uses TRBV30 and TRBJ1-1; possibly TRBD1 for D (6 bases). V lost 3 bases and J 4 bases, leaving 12 bases between the germline ends. Germline V CDR1 and CDR2: GTSNPN, SVGIG (reference sequence). This CDR3 comprises 13 residues. CDR3 sequence reads: CAWRRTGSTEAFF. The CDR3 DNA follows: TGTGCCTGGAGACGAACAGGGAGCACTGAAGCTTTCTTT. Complete variable domain (other parts from reference TRBV30 and TRBJ1-1): SQTIHQWPATLVQPVGSPLSLECTVEGTSNPNLYWYRQAAGRGLQLLFYSVGIGQISSEVPQNLSASRPQDRQFILSSKKLLLSDSGFYLCAWRRTGSTEAFFGQGTRLTVV.

The chain employs TRBV29-1 and TRBJ2-2; a possible D gene is TRBD1 (6 bases). The V end was cut by 8 bases, the J end by 1 base, with 8 bases between. The CDR3 is 12 amino acids. Germline CDR1 SQVTM, CDR2 ANQGSEA. The CDR3 sequence is CSTTGNTGELFF. The CDR3 coding sequence is TGCAGCACGACAGGGAACACCGGGGAGCTGTTTTTT.

DNA of the CDR3: TGCAGCGTTAGCCCGGACAGGCTTAATGAAAAACTGTTTTTT. Residues: CSVSPDRLNEKLFF. The V and J genes are TRBV29-1 and TRBJ1-4; 7 nucleotides match TRBD1. CDR1 and CDR2 from the germline V gene are SQVTM and ANQGSEA. The CDR3 runs to 14 residues. The V segment lost 5 bases and the J segment 4 bases; nucleotides outside the gene matches: 7.

This clone was counted between two and nine times. This chain joins TRBV28 and TRBJ2-1, with TRBD2 matching over 12 bases. The CDR3 consists of 16 residues. Germline V gene data show CDR1 as MDHEN and CDR2 as SYDVKM. After removal of 5 bases from V and 6 bases from J, the junction contained 8 bases not matched to a gene. CDR3 protein: CASSPPTSGRFNEQFF. In nucleotides, the CDR3 is TGTGCCAGCAGTCCCCCGACTAGCGGGAGATTCAATGAGCAGTTCTTC.

This clone turned up a few times. The rearrangement joins TRBV11-2 to TRBJ1-3; D uncertain. With 3 bases removed from V and 5 bases from J, the gap between germline ends came to 14 bases. Germline V gene lookup returns CDR1 SGHAT and CDR2 FQNNGV. CDR3 size: 15 residues. CDR3 amino acids: CASSFGLSNRNTIYF. The CDR3 DNA reads TGTGCCAGCAGCTTTGGGCTCAGCAACAGAAACACCATATATTTT.

The chain employs TRBV25-1 and TRBJ1-4; D is perhaps TRBD1 (6 bases). In germline, CDR1 is MGHDK, CDR2 SYGVNS. Between the trimmed V and J ends, which lost 4 bases and 8 bases, there was a span of 14 bases. This CDR3 spans 14 amino acids. Here the CDR3 DNA reads TGTGCCAGCAGTGTTTCAGGGGACCCAGAAAAACTGTTTTTT. This translates into CASSVSGDPEKLFF.

The J gene is TRBJ2-7, the V gene TRBV5-4; TRBD2 agrees at 10 bases. CDR3 length equals 14 residues. V lost 3 bases, J lost 2 bases, and 2 bases stayed unmatched. The germline V gene encodes CDR1 SGHNT and CDR2 YYREEE (reference sequence). DNA for the CDR3: TGTGCCAGCAGCTGGACTAGCGGACCCTACGAGCAGTACTTC. Its protein is CASSWTSGPYEQYF. The full variable domain, completed using reference TRBV5-4 and TRBJ2-7, is ETGVTQSPTHLIKTRGQQVTLRCSSQSGHNTVSWYQQALGQGPQFIFQYYREEENGRGNFPPRFSGLQFPNYSSELNVNALELDDSALYLCASSWTSGPYEQYFGPGTRLTVT.